The source of this TCR beta chain is a study of blood T cells in healthy people across ages. Broader study findings: Donors of long life had a larger count of naive CD4+ cells and greater diversity than aged donors. It was held that diversity estimates obtained from one million T cells represented underestimates.

This clonotype was counted only a few times. Its antigen is not known. Trimming left V 5 bases short and J 5 bases short, with 15 bases between. This CDR3 has 14 amino acids. Germline loops: CDR1 LGHNA, CDR2 YSLEER. The authors ran a second PCR of about 7 to 11 cycles using a sample-barcoded 5' primer and a J-beta primer mix. TCRdb called the 5' RACE reads again in MiXCR, with one record for every CDR3 protein. The data hold 650,000 to 900,000 distinct CDR3 sequences, with 62% observed a single time. Each sample gave at least 6.5 million isolated PBMCs. This sequence was found in a man aged 25 to 40 in good health. Sequenced sample: blood. The V and J genes are TRBV4-3 and TRBJ1-2; a possible D gene is TRBD1 (5 bases). The CDR3 DNA reads as TGCGCCAGCAGCGAAAGATCGGCAGGGTATGGCTACACCTTC. Protein product: CASSERSAGYGYTF.